The 20 T cell receptor beta chains below come from one sample, sequenced in a study of blood T cell repertoires in COVID-19. Sequenced by immunoSEQ multiplex PCR; TCRdb stores in-frame clones only, minus some. The data show 26,000 or so clones, 60% to 70% seen once. The sample taken for sequencing was peripheral blood. The origin of the receptors is a man aged 55 to 70 with active or convalescent COVID-19.

The genes are TRBV6-1 and TRBJ2-1; a weak D match, TRBD2 (6 bases). This CDR3 contains 16 residues. Germline V gene data show CDR1 as MNHNS and CDR2 as SASEGT. Trimming took off 0 bases at V and 4 bases at J, with 13 bases between the two ends. The CDR3 protein is CASSEARGELYNEQFF. The CDR3, as DNA: TGTGCCAGCAGTGAAGCGCGGGGTGAGCTGTACAATGAGCAGTTCTTC.

This sequence joins TRBV5-1 and TRBJ1-1; TRBD1 aligns across 12 bases. The ends lost 5 bases at V and 0 bases at J; junction bases unmatched: 5. This CDR3 contains 16 residues. Germline CDR1 reads SGHRS; CDR2 reads YFSETQ. CDR3 DNA: TGCGCCAGCAGATCCGGGACAGGGGGCATGAACACTGAAGCTTTCTTT. Its protein product is CASRSGTGGMNTEAFF.

This clone turned up a few times. The chain is built from TRBV4-1 and TRBJ2-3, with 11 bases matching TRBD2. V was clipped by 5 bases and J by 14 bases; unmatched bases: 6. This CDR3 comprises 12 residues. CDR1 is MGHRA and CDR2 is YSYEKL in the germline V gene. The CDR3 reads CASSKTSGERYF. The CDR3 DNA follows: TGCGCCAGCAGCAAGACTAGCGGGGAACGGTATTTT.

The chain combines TRBV6-8 with TRBJ2-5, with 8 bases identical to TRBD2. This CDR3 is built from 14 residues. With 6 bases clipped from V and 3 bases from J, the junction kept 6 bases outside the gene matches. The germline V gene has CDR1 MNHGY and CDR2 SAAAGT. CDR3 coding DNA: TGTGCCAGCAGCCAGCGGGGGAGGGAAGAGACCCAGTACTTC. Translated, it gives CASSQRGREETQYF.

The chain has TRBV7-9 and TRBJ2-7; TRBD1 agrees at 11 bases. J was trimmed by 7 bases and V by 5 bases; bases with no gene match: 13. This CDR3 contains 16 residues. CDR1 is SEHNR, CDR2 FQNEAQ, per germline (reference sequence). This CDR3 reads CASSPPRTGGYREQYF. The CDR3 DNA reads as TGTGCCAGCAGCCCACCCCGGACAGGGGGCTATCGGGAGCAGTACTTC.

The V and J genes are TRBV4-2 and TRBJ2-1, with 7 bases identical to TRBD2. Germline trimming cut 1 base from V and 5 bases from J; bases unmatched to any gene: 8. This CDR3 region has 16 residues. Germline V gene lookup returns CDR1 LGHNA and CDR2 YNFKEQ. The CDR3 spells CASSQVGGGPNNEQFF. The CDR3 nucleotides are TGTGCCAGCAGCCAAGTCGGGGGAGGGCCTAACAATGAGCAGTTCTTC.

This sequence joins TRBV4-1 and TRBJ2-3, with TRBD2 matching over 10 bases. There are 15 residues in the CDR3. The V segment lost 6 bases and the J segment 0 bases; nucleotides outside the gene matches: 3. Germline V gives CDR1 MGHRA, CDR2 YSYEKL. CDR3 sequence reads: CASRGTSESTDTQYF. DNA for the CDR3: TGCGCCAGCAGGGGGACTAGCGAGAGCACAGATACGCAGTATTTT.

The rearrangement links TRBV14 to TRBJ2-2, with 8 bases matching TRBD2. V lost 1 base and J lost 3; bases outside the gene matches: 7. The CDR3 sequence is 17 residues long. Germline loops: CDR1 SGHDN, CDR2 FVKESK. CDR3 in amino acids: CASSQGWQRGYTGELFF. CDR3 in DNA: TGTGCCAGCAGCCAAGGTTGGCAGCGGGGGTACACCGGGGAGCTGTTTTTT.

The rearrangement links TRBV6-1 to TRBJ2-5; possibly TRBD2 for D (6 bases). Germline assignment: CDR1 MNHNS and CDR2 SASEGT. V lost 3 bases and J 2 bases, leaving 22 bases between the germline ends. The CDR3 is 18 residues long. The CDR3 is CASSELIRDSSVQETQYF. The CDR3 region has the DNA TGTGCCAGCAGTGAGTTGATCCGGGACTCATCCGTACAAGAGACCCAGTACTTC.

The rearrangement uses TRBV5-4 and TRBJ2-3; 9 bases are shared with TRBD2. The CDR3 has 16 residues. The germline V gene encodes CDR1 SGHNT and CDR2 YYREEE (reference sequence). Losses at the gene ends were 4 bases for V and 11 bases for J; bases not matched to a gene: 17. The CDR3 bases are TGTGCCAGCAGCCTGTCAGGGGGACTAGCCCGCCGGGGGCAGTATTTT. Translation: CASSLSGGLARRGQYF.

The sample holds a few counts of this clone. The chain employs TRBV9 and TRBJ1-1; D may be TRBD1 (6 bases). CDR1 is SGDLS and CDR2 is YYNGEE in the germline V gene. Trimming removed 0 bases from V and 1 base from J, with 16 bases in between. This CDR3 comprises 17 residues. In DNA, the CDR3 is TGTGCCAGCAGCGTAGGAGGGGGGAGGGGCCAGAACACTGAAGCTTTCTTT. It codes for CASSVGGGRGQNTEAFF. The whole variable domain, remainder taken from reference TRBV9 and TRBJ1-1, is DSGVTQTPKHLITATGQRVTLRCSPRSGDLSVYWYQQSLDQGLQFLIQYYNGEERAKGNILERFSAQQFPDLHSELNLSSLELGDSALYFCASSVGGGRGQNTEAFFGQGTRLTVV.

In this sample, this clone turned up a few times. The chain employs TRBV9 and TRBJ2-1, with 10 bases that match TRBD2. Germline lookup yields CDR1 SGDLS and CDR2 YYNGEE. The CDR3 runs 16 residues. V shed 3 bases, J shed 2 bases, and the junction held 5 bases outside the gene matches. The CDR3 coding sequence is TGTGCCAGCAGCGGACCAAGCGGGGGGGCCTACAATGAGCAGTTCTTC. Translating gives CASSGPSGGAYNEQFF.

The CDR3 bases are TGTGCCAGCAGTCTGCTCAACAGGGGGCCCTATGGCTACACCTTC. It translates to CASSLLNRGPYGYTF. This sequence joins TRBV27 and TRBJ1-2; 9 bases are a match to TRBD1. V trimming: 5 bases; J trimming: 4 bases; junction bases outside the gene matches: 8. CDR1 is MNHEY and CDR2 is SMNVEV in the germline V gene (reference sequence). This CDR3 region has 15 residues.

A few counts support this clone. The chain has TRBV4-2 and TRBJ2-3, with a tentative D call TRBD2 (6 bases). From germline, CDR1 is LGHNA and CDR2 YNFKEQ. The CDR3 extends over 15 amino acids. V was clipped by 0 bases and J by 2 bases, with 9 bases between them. The CDR3 region is CASSQDQLATDTQYF. The DNA of the CDR3 is TGTGCCAGCAGCCAAGATCAACTAGCCACAGATACGCAGTATTTT.

V usage is TRBV6-6 and J usage is TRBJ1-1, with D uncertain. This CDR3 has 12 amino acids. V lost 6 bases, J lost 3 bases, and 8 bases lay in between. Germline CDR1 and CDR2: MNHNY and SVGAGI (reference sequence). CDR3 protein: CASRLQDTEAFF. The CDR3 DNA reads as TGTGCCAGCAGACTACAAGACACTGAAGCTTTCTTT.

This chain uses TRBV27 with TRBJ1-5, with 7 bases matching TRBD1. CDR3 length: 15 residues. Trimming removed 3 bases from V and 0 bases from J; junction bases left unmatched: 2. CDR1 is MNHEY, CDR2 SMNVEV, per germline (reference sequence). For the CDR3, the DNA is TGTGCCAGCAGTTTGCGACAGGGTAGCAATCAGCCCCAGCATTTT. Protein product: CASSLRQGSNQPQHF.

The J gene is TRBJ1-1, the V gene TRBV19; 7 nucleotides line up with TRBD1. This CDR3 spans 14 amino acids. Trimming took 6 bases from V and 0 from J; bases not matched to a gene: 4. Germline CDR1 reads LNHDA; CDR2 reads SQIVND (reference sequence). The CDR3 is CASRTGKMNTEAFF. CDR3 sequence (DNA): TGTGCCAGTAGGACAGGGAAAATGAACACTGAAGCTTTCTTT.

This chain links TRBV5-1 with TRBJ2-3, with a possible D match to TRBD1 (5 bases). This CDR3 is built from 14 residues. Germline lookup yields CDR1 SGHRS and CDR2 YFSETQ. V lost 3 bases, J lost 9 bases, and 17 bases lay in between. Here the CDR3 reads CASSSPDRRVTQYF. Here the CDR3 DNA reads TGCGCCAGCAGCTCCCCCGACAGAAGGGTAACGCAGTATTTT. The full variable domain, rest sourced from reference TRBV5-1 and TRBJ2-3, is KAGVTQTPRYLIKTRGQQVTLSCSPISGHRSVSWYQQTPGQGLQFLFEYFSETQRNKGNFPGRFSGRQFSNSRSEMNVSTLELGDSALYLCASSSPDRRVTQYFGPGTRLTVL.

Only a few counts were recorded for this clone. Here the CDR3 reads CASSPQEGRNYGYTF. In DNA, the CDR3 is TGCGCCAGCAGCCCCCAGGAGGGGAGGAACTATGGCTACACCTTC. The chain employs TRBV5-1 and TRBJ1-2, with D possibly TRBD1 on 5 matching bases. Germline-derived CDR1 and CDR2 are SGHRS and YFSETQ. V lost 4 bases and J 2 bases, leaving 15 bases between the germline ends. CDR3 length equals 15 residues.

This sequence joins TRBV18 and TRBJ2-7; 10 bases fit TRBD2. Unmatched junction bases numbered 5, after V lost 5 bases and J lost 1 base. The CDR3 loop spans 15 amino acids. The V gene's germline CDR1 is KGHSH and CDR2 LQKENI. CDR3 loop: CASSDGLADSYEQYF. The CDR3 DNA sequence: TGTGCCAGCTCAGACGGACTAGCGGATTCCTACGAGCAGTACTTC.